The 13 T cell receptor beta chains listed next were all sequenced from one sample in a study of T-cell reconstitution after alpha-beta-depleted transplantation in children. The TCRbeta library incorporated unique molecular identifiers. TCRdb fed the PCR reads into MiXCR, producing one record per CDR3 protein. The data contain about 400,000 distinct CDR3 sequences, 15% to 20% of them singletons. The input for sequencing was PBMCs, mostly from graft donor cells, taken 360 days after TCRalphabeta/CD19-depleted stem cell transplant. The origin of the receptors is a boy under three years old who had a stem cell transplant for Wiskott-Aldrich syndrome, so the T cells may come from the graft donor.

As to this clonotype: Since the CDR3 does not end with the conserved phenylalanine or tryptophan, this likely comes from a read error. In nucleotides, the CDR3 is TGCAGTGCCCATCAGGGGGCGAATCCCACAGATACGCAGTATATT. It yields the protein CSAHQGANPTDTQYI. The chain employs TRBV20-1 and TRBJ2-3, with 8 bases fitting TRBD1. V trimming: 6 bases; J trimming: 2 bases; junction bases outside the gene matches: 10. The CDR3 is made up of 15 amino acids. The germline CDR1 and CDR2 sequences are DFQATT and SNEGSKA (reference sequence).

The rearrangement links TRBV12-3 or TRBV12-4 to TRBJ2-1; TRBD1 or TRBD2 may be the D gene (5 bases each). V was trimmed by 6 bases and J by 3 bases, leaving 15 bases between them. The CDR3 sequence is 15 residues long. The CDR3 spells CASRTGLEGYNEQFF. Written as DNA, the CDR3 is TGTGCCAGCAGAACGGGGCTCGAGGGCTACAATGAGCAGTTCTTC.

This clonotype was recorded a few times. The chain has TRBV5-1 and TRBJ2-7; D is uncertain. CDR3 length equals 11 residues. Germline loops: CDR1 SGHRS, CDR2 YFSETQ. V dropped 2 bases and J dropped 6 bases, with 6 bases sitting between them. CDR3 loop: CASSFQGEQYF. The CDR3, as DNA: TGCGCCAGCAGCTTCCAAGGCGAGCAGTACTTC.

This chain uses TRBV12-3 or TRBV12-4 with TRBJ2-7; D is unresolved. This CDR3 is 14 amino acids long. Deletions cut 8 bases from V and 2 bases from J, with 16 bases between. CDR3 DNA sequence: TGTGCCAGCGGGTCCTTTAGGAGAACCTACGAGCAGTACTTC. It codes for CASGSFRRTYEQYF.

This chain connects TRBV15 to TRBJ2-5, with D possibly TRBD2 on 6 matching bases. Trimming took off 3 bases at V and 7 bases at J, with 18 bases between the two ends. The CDR3 spans 15 residues. The germline V gene has CDR1 LNHNV and CDR2 YYDKDF (reference sequence). The CDR3 reads CATSRAGTFQGTQYF. CDR3 DNA sequence: TGTGCCACCAGCAGGGCTGGGACTTTTCAGGGGACCCAGTACTTC.

A few counts support this clonotype. V gene TRBV6-5 combines with J gene TRBJ2-1; TRBD1 matches 7 bases. Per the germline V gene, CDR1 is MNHEY and CDR2 is SVGAGI. J was trimmed by 11 bases and V by 2 bases; bases with no gene match: 9. The CDR3 is 14 residues long. CDR3 coding DNA: TGTGCCAGCAGTTACGGGACAGTCCTGTGGAAGCAGTTCTTC. Encoded protein: CASSYGTVLWKQFF.

The sample holds a few counts of this clonotype. The V call is TRBV6-1, the J call TRBJ1-2, with 7 bases aligning to TRBD1. The CDR3 is made up of 15 amino acids. Per the germline V gene, CDR1 is MNHNS and CDR2 is SASEGT. V lost 0 bases and J lost 5; bases outside the gene matches: 6. The DNA of the CDR3 is TGTGCCAGCAGTGAAGCAACAAGGGGGCTTTATGGCTACACCTTC. Protein: CASSEATRGLYGYTF.

The V gene is TRBV5-1, the J gene TRBJ1-4, with no clear D. Germline-derived CDR1 and CDR2 are SGHRS and YFSETQ. CDR3 length equals 15 residues. V lost 0 bases to trimming and J lost 5 bases, with 11 bases between them. In DNA, the CDR3 is TGCGCCAGCAGCTTGGGCCTCTCGGGGAATGAAAAACTGTTTTTT. Protein product: CASSLGLSGNEKLFF. Combining the CDR3 with reference TRBV5-1 and TRBJ1-4 gives the whole variable domain KAGVTQTPRYLIKTRGQQVTLSCSPISGHRSVSWYQQTPGQGLQFLFEYFSETQRNKGNFPGRFSGRQFSNSRSEMNVSTLELGDSALYLCASSLGLSGNEKLFFGSGTQLSVL.

The V gene is TRBV6-1, the J gene TRBJ1-2, with 7 bases identical to TRBD1. The CDR3 has 14 residues. After removal of 0 bases from V and 3 bases from J, the junction contained 1 base not matched to a gene. Germline V gene sequence: CDR1 MNHNS, CDR2 SASEGT. The CDR3 bases are TGTGCCAGCAGTGAAGCGGGACAGTACTATGGCTACACCTTC. Translation gives CASSEAGQYYGYTF.

The genes are TRBV10-3 and TRBJ2-2; D is possibly TRBD1 (7 bases). The germline V and J ends were trimmed by 4 bases and 5 bases, with 14 bases remaining between them. Germline lookup yields CDR1 ENHRY and CDR2 SYGVKD. The CDR3 loop spans 15 amino acids. CDR3 bases: TGTGCCATCAGTGGTGACAGGGCGGGGACCGGGGAGCTGTTTTTT. Translating it yields CAISGDRAGTGELFF.

This clonotype was picked up many times. The chain couples TRBV28 to TRBJ2-1; no clear D gene. Trimming removed 6 bases at V and 9 bases at J, with 9 bases between. Per the germline V gene, CDR1 is MDHEN and CDR2 is SYDVKM. This CDR3 is built from 11 residues. In DNA, the CDR3 is TGTGCCAGCAGCGGCAGGCGTGAGCAGTTCTTC. Encoded protein: CASSGRREQFF.

The chain recombines TRBV14 with TRBJ2-1, with 10 bases matching TRBD2. The J segment lost 3 bases and the V segment lost 4 bases, leaving 6 bases of the junction unmatched. The CDR3 consists of 16 residues. Germline V gene sequence: CDR1 SGHDN, CDR2 FVKESK. CDR3 loop: CASSLAGGVDYNEQFF. The DNA of the CDR3 is TGTGCCAGCAGCCTAGCGGGAGGAGTCGACTACAATGAGCAGTTCTTC.

The chain is built from TRBV5-1 and TRBJ2-1, with 10 bases identical to TRBD1. The CDR3 length is 17 residues. V was clipped by 0 bases and J by 2 bases; unmatched bases: 5. Germline V gene data show CDR1 as SGHRS and CDR2 as YFSETQ. The DNA for the CDR3 is TGCGCCAGCAGCTTGGAAGCCGGGACAGGGGCCTACAATGAGCAGTTCTTC. This codes for CASSLEAGTGAYNEQFF.